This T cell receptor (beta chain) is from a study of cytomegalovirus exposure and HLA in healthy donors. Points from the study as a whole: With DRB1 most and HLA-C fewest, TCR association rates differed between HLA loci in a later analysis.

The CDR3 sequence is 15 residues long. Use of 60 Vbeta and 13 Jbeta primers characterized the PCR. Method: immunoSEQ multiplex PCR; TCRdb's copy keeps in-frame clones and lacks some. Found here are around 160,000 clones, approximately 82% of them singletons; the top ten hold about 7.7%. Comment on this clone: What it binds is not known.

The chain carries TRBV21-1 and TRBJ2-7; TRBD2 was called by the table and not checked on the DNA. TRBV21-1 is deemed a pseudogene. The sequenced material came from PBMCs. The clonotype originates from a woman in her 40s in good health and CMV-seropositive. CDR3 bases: TGTGCCAGCAGCAAAGGTGCGGGAAGACCCTACGAGCAGTACTTC. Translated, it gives CASSKGAGRPYEQYF.